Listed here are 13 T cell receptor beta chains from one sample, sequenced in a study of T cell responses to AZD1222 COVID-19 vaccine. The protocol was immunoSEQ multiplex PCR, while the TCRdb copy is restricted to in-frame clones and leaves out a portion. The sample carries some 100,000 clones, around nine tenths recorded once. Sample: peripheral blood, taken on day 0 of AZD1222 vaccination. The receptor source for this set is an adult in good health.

The CDR3 nucleotides are TGTGCCAGCAGCCCCCCGCGGGCTAGCGGGAGGGGTTCAAACATTCAGTACTTC. It translates to CASSPPRASGRGSNIQYF. The genes are TRBV3-1 (or the pseudogene TRBV3-2) and TRBJ2-4, with 12 bases that match TRBD2. Germline CDR1 LGHDT, CDR2 YNNKEL (reference sequence). The CDR3 has 18 amino acids. With 4 bases clipped from V and 6 bases from J, the junction kept 13 bases outside the gene matches.

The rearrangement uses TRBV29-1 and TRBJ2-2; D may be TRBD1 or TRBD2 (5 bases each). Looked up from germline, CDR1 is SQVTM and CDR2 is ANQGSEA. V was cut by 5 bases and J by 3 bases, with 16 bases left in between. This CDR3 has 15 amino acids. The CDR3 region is CSVPGTYRDTGELFF. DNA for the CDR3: TGCAGCGTTCCTGGGACCTACCGGGACACCGGGGAGCTGTTTTTT.

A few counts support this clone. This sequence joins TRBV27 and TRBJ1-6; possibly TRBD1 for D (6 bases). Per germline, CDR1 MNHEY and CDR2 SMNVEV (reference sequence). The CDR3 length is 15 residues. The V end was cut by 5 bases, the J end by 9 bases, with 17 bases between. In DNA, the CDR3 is TGTGCCAGCAGTCTCAGTTCAGGACAGCGTTCACCCCTCCACTTT. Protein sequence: CASSLSSGQRSPLHF.

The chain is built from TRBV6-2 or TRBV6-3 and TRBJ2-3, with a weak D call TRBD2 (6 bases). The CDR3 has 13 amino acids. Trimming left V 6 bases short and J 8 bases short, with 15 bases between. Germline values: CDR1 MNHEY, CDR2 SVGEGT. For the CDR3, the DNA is TGTGCCAGCAGCTATGTGGACTATATTACGCAGTATTTT. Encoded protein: CASSYVDYITQYF.

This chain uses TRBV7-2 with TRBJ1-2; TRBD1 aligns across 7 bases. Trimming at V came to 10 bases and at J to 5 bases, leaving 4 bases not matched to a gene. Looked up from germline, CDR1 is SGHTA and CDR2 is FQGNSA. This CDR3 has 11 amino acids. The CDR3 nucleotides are TGTGCCACAACACAGGGGTATGGCTACACCTTC. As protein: CATTQGYGYTF. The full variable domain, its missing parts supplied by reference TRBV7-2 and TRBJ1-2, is GAGVSQSPSNKVTEKGKDVELRCDPISGHTALYWYRQSLGQGLEFLIYFQGNSAPDKSGLPSDRFSAERTGGSVSTLTIQRTQQEDSAVYLCATTQGYGYTFGSGTRLTVV.

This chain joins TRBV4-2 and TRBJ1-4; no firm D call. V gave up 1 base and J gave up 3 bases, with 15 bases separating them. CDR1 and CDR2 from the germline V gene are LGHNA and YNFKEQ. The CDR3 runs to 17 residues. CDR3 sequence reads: CASSQAYQAASNEKLFF. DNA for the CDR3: TGTGCCAGCAGCCAAGCCTACCAGGCGGCTTCTAATGAAAAACTGTTTTTT.

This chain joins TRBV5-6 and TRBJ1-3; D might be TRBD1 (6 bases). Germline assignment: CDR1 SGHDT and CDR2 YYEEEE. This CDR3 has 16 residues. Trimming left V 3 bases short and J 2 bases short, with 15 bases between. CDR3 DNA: TGTGCCAGCAGCTGGGGGACGGGGGGCCCTGGAAACACCATATATTTT. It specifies CASSWGTGGPGNTIYF.

DNA of the CDR3: TGTGCCAGCGGTACATTCGGAGATACGCAGTATTTT. It yields the protein CASGTFGDTQYF. The chain uses TRBV7-3 and TRBJ2-3, with D hard to call. With 8 bases removed from V and 5 bases from J, the gap between germline ends came to 11 bases. This CDR3 has 12 residues. Germline loops: CDR1 SGHTA, CDR2 FQGTGA.

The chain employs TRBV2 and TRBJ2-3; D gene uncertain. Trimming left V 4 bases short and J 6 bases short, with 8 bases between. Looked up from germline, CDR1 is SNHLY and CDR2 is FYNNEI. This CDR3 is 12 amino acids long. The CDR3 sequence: CASSVSRDTQYF. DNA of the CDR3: TGTGCCAGCAGTGTCTCGAGGGATACGCAGTATTTT. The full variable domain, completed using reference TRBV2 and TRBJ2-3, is EPEVTQTPSHQVTQMGQEVILRCVPISNHLYFYWYRQILGQKVEFLVSFYNNEISEKSEIFDDQFSVERPDGSNFTLKIRSTKLEDSAMYFCASSVSRDTQYFGPGTRLTVL.

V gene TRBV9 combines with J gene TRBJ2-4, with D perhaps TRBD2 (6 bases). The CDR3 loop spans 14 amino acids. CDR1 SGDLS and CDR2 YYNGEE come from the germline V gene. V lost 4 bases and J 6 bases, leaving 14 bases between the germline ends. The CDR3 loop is CASSPLGRGNIQYF. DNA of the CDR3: TGTGCCAGCAGCCCCCTCGGGAGAGGAAACATTCAGTACTTC.

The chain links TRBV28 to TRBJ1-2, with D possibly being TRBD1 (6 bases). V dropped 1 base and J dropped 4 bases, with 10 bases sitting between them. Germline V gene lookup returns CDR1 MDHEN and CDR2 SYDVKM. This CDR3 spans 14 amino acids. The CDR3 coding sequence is TGTGCCAGCAGTTTATATTACAGGGCCTATGGCTACACCTTC. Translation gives CASSLYYRAYGYTF.

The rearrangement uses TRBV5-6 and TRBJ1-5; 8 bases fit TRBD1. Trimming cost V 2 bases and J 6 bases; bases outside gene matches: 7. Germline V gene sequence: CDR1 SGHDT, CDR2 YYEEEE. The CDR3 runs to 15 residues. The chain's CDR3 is CASSFRQGRAQPQHF. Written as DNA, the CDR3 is TGTGCCAGCAGCTTCAGACAGGGGAGGGCTCAGCCCCAGCATTTT.

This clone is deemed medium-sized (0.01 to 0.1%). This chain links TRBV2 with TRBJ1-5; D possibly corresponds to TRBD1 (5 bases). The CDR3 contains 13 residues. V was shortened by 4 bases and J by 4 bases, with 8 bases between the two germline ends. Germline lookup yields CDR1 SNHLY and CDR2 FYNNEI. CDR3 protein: CASSVDRNQPQHF. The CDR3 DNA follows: TGTGCCAGCAGTGTAGACAGAAATCAGCCCCAGCATTTT. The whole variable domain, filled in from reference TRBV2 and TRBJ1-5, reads EPEVTQTPSHQVTQMGQEVILRCVPISNHLYFYWYRQILGQKVEFLVSFYNNEISEKSEIFDDQFSVERPDGSNFTLKIRSTKLEDSAMYFCASSVDRNQPQHFGDGTRLSIL.